Listed here are 21 T cell receptor beta chains from one sample, sequenced in a study of Ad26.COV2.S vaccination and SARS-CoV-2 variants. Documented treatment: roughly 18 received Ad26.COV2.S at low or high dose, single or two shots; roughly 5 received placebo; per-sample allocation not given. Samples were taken on day 63 after the first vaccine or placebo injection. Only in-frame clones appear in the TCRdb table, and some are missing; sequencing was by immunoSEQ multiplex PCR. The sample shows 200,000 to 250,000 clones, approximately 88% of them seen only once. This sample comprised peripheral blood, obtained in a trial of Ad26.COV2.S vaccine versus placebo. Receptors were obtained from a person between 18 and 65 years old who received the Ad26.COV2.S COVID-19 vaccine or a placebo.

This clone was counted between two and nine times. The chain links TRBV4-2 to TRBJ1-1; D is perhaps TRBD1 (5 bases). Germline CDR1 reads LGHNA; CDR2 reads YNFKEQ. The CDR3 sequence is 17 residues long. Trimming took off 0 bases at V and 0 bases at J, with 14 bases between the two ends. CDR3: CASSQDRQGSMNTEAFF. In nucleotides, the CDR3 is TGTGCCAGCAGCCAAGATCGGCAGGGTAGCATGAACACTGAAGCTTTCTTT.

V is TRBV6-2 or TRBV6-3 and J is TRBJ2-1; the D is unclear. Germline V gives CDR1 MNHEY, CDR2 SVGEGT. The CDR3 loop spans 15 amino acids. V was clipped by 6 bases and J by 2 bases, with 14 bases between them. CDR3 bases: TGTGCCAGCAGCTTCACCCCGGTGGCCTACAATGAGCAGTTCTTC. It translates to CASSFTPVAYNEQFF.

The chain uses TRBV24-1 and TRBJ2-2; 7 bases fit TRBD1. V lost 7 bases to trimming and J lost 7 bases; unmatched junction nucleotides: 8. The CDR3 runs 14 residues. The germline V gene has CDR1 KGHDR and CDR2 SFDVKD. The CDR3 coding sequence is TGTGCCACCAGCGAAACAGGGGTTGGCGGGGAGCTGTTTTTT. Protein sequence: CATSETGVGGELFF.

J is TRBJ2-4 and V is TRBV19; D may be TRBD1 or TRBD2 (6 bases each). V was clipped by 7 bases and J by 6 bases, with 16 bases between them. The CDR3 has 14 residues. Per germline, CDR1 LNHDA and CDR2 SQIVND (reference sequence). CDR3 sequence reads: CASKPGAGGNIQYF. The CDR3 DNA reads TGTGCCAGTAAACCGGGGGCCGGCGGAAACATTCAGTACTTC.

This clone was counted a single time. This sequence joins TRBV7-9 and TRBJ2-1; D gene uncertain. The CDR3 length is 15 residues. Germline CDR1 and CDR2: SEHNR and FQNEAQ (reference sequence). With 5 bases removed from V and 2 bases from J, the gap between germline ends came to 13 bases. Here the CDR3 reads CASSIGETAYNEQFF. In DNA form, the CDR3 reads TGTGCCAGCAGCATTGGAGAGACCGCCTACAATGAGCAGTTCTTC. Full variable domain (rest looked up from reference TRBV7-9 and TRBJ2-1): DTGVSQNPRHKITKRGQNVTFRCDPISEHNRLYWYRQTLGQGPEFLTYFQNEAQLEKSRLLSDRFSAERPKGSFSTLEIQRTEQGDSAMYLCASSIGETAYNEQFFGPGTRLTVL.

In this sample, this clone turned up a few times. V is TRBV10-3 and J is TRBJ2-7; 8 positions agree with TRBD1. Trimming took 6 bases from V and 3 from J; bases not matched to a gene: 7. Germline V lookup: CDR1 ENHRY, CDR2 SYGVKD. The CDR3 runs 14 residues. CDR3 DNA sequence: TGTGCCATCAGCCACCCCGGACAGGGCTACGAGCAGTACTTC. Protein: CAISHPGQGYEQYF.

The chain combines TRBV15 with TRBJ2-7; D may be TRBD2 (5 bases). This CDR3 is built from 14 residues. Trimming cost V 3 bases and J 1 base, with 10 bases left between them. Germline assignment: CDR1 LNHNV and CDR2 YYDKDF (reference sequence). CDR3 sequence reads: CATSSLSGSYEQYF. In DNA, the CDR3 is TGTGCCACCAGCAGTCTTTCGGGGTCCTACGAGCAGTACTTC.

The gene calls are TRBV10-2 and TRBJ2-5; no clear D. The CDR3 consists of 13 residues. Trimming took off 4 bases at V and 4 bases at J, with 10 bases between the two ends. Germline V gene sequence: CDR1 WSHSY, CDR2 SAAADI. Here the CDR3 DNA reads TGCGCCAGCAGTGTGTCGCTCCGAGAGACCCAGTACTTC. Its translation: CASSVSLRETQYF.

The CDR3 loop reads CASSLGRGNQPQHF. The CDR3, as DNA: TGCGCCAGCAGCTTGGGCAGGGGGAATCAGCCCCAGCATTTT. The rearrangement joins TRBV5-1 to TRBJ1-5; 7 bases are shared with TRBD1. CDR1 and CDR2 from the germline V gene are SGHRS and YFSETQ. The CDR3 contains 14 residues. The ends lost 0 bases at V and 4 bases at J; junction bases unmatched: 1.

The rearrangement links TRBV28 to TRBJ1-1, with D uncertain. The CDR3 is made up of 14 amino acids. V lost 3 bases, J lost 1 base, and 9 bases lay in between. CDR1 and CDR2 (germline): MDHEN, SYDVKM. This CDR3 is CASSFGQRNTEAFF. The CDR3 DNA sequence: TGTGCCAGCAGTTTTGGGCAAAGGAACACTGAAGCTTTCTTT.

The chain is built from TRBV7-9 and TRBJ2-1; D not certain. Germline V gene sequence: CDR1 SEHNR, CDR2 FQNEAQ (reference sequence). This CDR3 is 11 amino acids long. V gave up 5 bases and J gave up 10 bases, with 9 bases separating them. The CDR3 is CASSPSREQFF. CDR3 DNA sequence: TGTGCCAGCAGCCCCTCTCGGGAGCAGTTCTTC.

This clone has just one count. V and J are TRBV13 and TRBJ2-5; 8 bases agree with TRBD2. The germline V gene has CDR1 PRHDT and CDR2 FYEKMQ (reference sequence). The CDR3 is 17 residues long. With 0 bases clipped from V and 2 bases from J, the junction kept 8 bases outside the gene matches. This CDR3 reads CASSLGALAGPQETQYF. The DNA for the CDR3 is TGTGCCAGCAGCTTAGGGGCGCTAGCGGGCCCACAAGAGACCCAGTACTTC. Looking up the rest from reference TRBV13 and TRBJ2-5 gives the full variable domain: AAGVIQSPRHLIKEKRETATLKCYPIPRHDTVYWYQQGPGQDPQFLISFYEKMQSDKGSIPDRFSAQQFSDYHSELNMSSLELGDSALYFCASSLGALAGPQETQYFGPGTRLLVL.

This clone was recorded only once. This sequence joins TRBV9 and TRBJ2-3, with D maybe TRBD1 (6 bases). Germline CDR1 SGDLS, CDR2 YYNGEE. Trimming left V 3 bases short and J 4 bases short, with 18 bases between. The CDR3 runs 16 residues. The CDR3 DNA reads TGTGCCAGCAGCGCAATGGGGGCAGCTAGTCCAGATACGCAGTATTTT. It encodes CASSAMGAASPDTQYF.

The V and J genes are TRBV5-1 and TRBJ2-2; TRBD2 matches at 11 bases. The CDR3 is 20 amino acids. With 5 bases clipped from V and 4 bases from J, the junction kept 19 bases outside the gene matches. Per germline, CDR1 SGHRS and CDR2 YFSETQ. The CDR3 sequence: CASSYIPGTSGAVGTGELFF. CDR3 in DNA: TGCGCCAGCAGTTATATTCCCGGGACTAGCGGCGCCGTGGGCACCGGGGAGCTGTTTTTT.

This chain links TRBV28 with TRBJ2-5; no clear D. The CDR3 consists of 11 residues. Germline V gene sequence: CDR1 MDHEN, CDR2 SYDVKM. The germline V and J ends were trimmed by 4 bases and 11 bases, with 11 bases remaining between them. The CDR3 nucleotides are TGTGCCAGCAGTTCCCTTCGTACTCAGTACTTC. Translating it yields CASSSLRTQYF.

This clone is a singleton in its sample. The junction differs from germline at one of its ends, possibly a read error. V usage is TRBV13 and J usage is TRBJ2-6; 9 bases are shared with TRBD1. In germline, CDR1 is PRHDT, CDR2 FYEKMQ (reference sequence). The CDR3 spans 17 residues. The CDR3 reads CASSLGTGISGANVLTF. The CDR3 nucleotides read TGTGCCAGCAGCCTAGGGACAGGGATCTCTGGGGCCAACGTCCTGACTTTC.

The chain carries TRBV9 and TRBJ2-3, with 9 nucleotides matching TRBD2. CDR3 length: 13 residues. V lost 5 bases and J lost 5; bases outside the gene matches: 3. Germline V gene sequence: CDR1 SGDLS, CDR2 YYNGEE. In nucleotides, the CDR3 is TGTGCCAGCAGTTTAGCGGGAGAAGATACGCAGTATTTT. It is translated as CASSLAGEDTQYF.

The rearrangement joins TRBV7-9 to TRBJ1-3; D is possibly TRBD1 (5 bases). Trimming took off 5 bases at V and 0 bases at J, with 11 bases between the two ends. There are 15 residues in the CDR3. Germline V gene sequence: CDR1 SEHNR, CDR2 FQNEAQ (reference sequence). The CDR3 protein is CASSPRGFSGNTIYF. CDR3 DNA: TGTGCCAGCAGCCCAAGGGGCTTCTCTGGAAACACCATATATTTT.

A single count supports this clone. The sample has other DNA sequences that encode this CDR3 too. The V call is TRBV14, the J call TRBJ2-1; D possibly corresponds to TRBD2 (6 bases). V was trimmed by 1 base and J by 7 bases, leaving 8 bases between them. Germline CDR1 reads SGHDN; CDR2 reads FVKESK. This CDR3 has 13 residues. The CDR3 spells CASSQVRGNEQFF. The CDR3 DNA sequence: TGTGCCAGCAGCCAAGTACGGGGGAATGAGCAGTTCTTC.

This clone was detected a few times. The J gene is TRBJ2-5, the V gene TRBV2, with TRBD2 matching 9 bases. This CDR3 has 15 residues. The trim removed 5 bases at V and 7 bases at J, leaving 11 bases unmatched. Germline lookup yields CDR1 SNHLY and CDR2 FYNNEI. DNA for the CDR3: TGTGCCAGCAGTAGTAGCGGGGGCCCGACGGGGACCCAGTACTTC. This codes for CASSSSGGPTGTQYF.

Concerning this clone: The same CDR3 is also encoded by other DNA sequences in this sample. This sequence joins TRBV12-3 or TRBV12-4 and TRBJ2-5; D remains unclear. The CDR3 has 12 residues. Trimming stripped 3 bases from V and 1 base from J, with 3 bases between. CDR3 coding DNA: TGTGCCAGCAGTTTCGCCCAAGAGACCCAGTACTTC. It encodes CASSFAQETQYF.